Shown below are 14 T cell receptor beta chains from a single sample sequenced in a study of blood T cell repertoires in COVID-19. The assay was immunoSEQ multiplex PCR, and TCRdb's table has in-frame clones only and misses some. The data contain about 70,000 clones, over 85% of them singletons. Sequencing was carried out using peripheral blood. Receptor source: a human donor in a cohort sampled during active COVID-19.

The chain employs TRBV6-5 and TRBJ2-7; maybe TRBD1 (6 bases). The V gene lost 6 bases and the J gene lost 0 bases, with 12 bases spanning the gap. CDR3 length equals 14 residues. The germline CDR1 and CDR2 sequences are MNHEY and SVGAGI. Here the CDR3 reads CASRYRDNSYEQYF. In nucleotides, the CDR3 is TGTGCCAGCAGGTACCGGGACAACTCCTACGAGCAGTACTTC.

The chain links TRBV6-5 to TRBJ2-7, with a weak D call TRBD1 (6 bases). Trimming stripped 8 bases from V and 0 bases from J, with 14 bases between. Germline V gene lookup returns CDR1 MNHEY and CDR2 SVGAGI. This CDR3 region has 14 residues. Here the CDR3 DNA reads TGTGCCAGCTCCTTGGGACATCACTCCTACGAGCAGTACTTC. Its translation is CASSLGHHSYEQYF.

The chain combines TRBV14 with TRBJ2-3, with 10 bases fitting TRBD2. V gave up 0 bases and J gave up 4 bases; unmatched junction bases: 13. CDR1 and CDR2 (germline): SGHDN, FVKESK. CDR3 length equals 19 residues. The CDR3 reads CASSQERLLLAGVADTQYF. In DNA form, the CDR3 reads TGTGCCAGCAGCCAAGAACGGTTACTGCTAGCGGGAGTTGCAGATACGCAGTATTTT.

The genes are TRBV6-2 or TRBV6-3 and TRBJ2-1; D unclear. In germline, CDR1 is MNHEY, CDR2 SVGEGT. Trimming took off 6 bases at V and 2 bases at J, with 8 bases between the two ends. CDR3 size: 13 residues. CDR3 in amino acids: CASSTSTYNEQFF. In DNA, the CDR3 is TGTGCCAGCAGCACTTCCACCTACAATGAGCAGTTCTTC.

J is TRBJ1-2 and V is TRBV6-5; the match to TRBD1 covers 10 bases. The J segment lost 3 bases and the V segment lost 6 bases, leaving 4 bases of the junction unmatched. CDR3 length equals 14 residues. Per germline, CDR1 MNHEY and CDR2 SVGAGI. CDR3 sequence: CASSRTGGDYGYTF. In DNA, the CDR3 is TGTGCCAGCAGCCGGACAGGGGGGGACTATGGCTACACCTTC.

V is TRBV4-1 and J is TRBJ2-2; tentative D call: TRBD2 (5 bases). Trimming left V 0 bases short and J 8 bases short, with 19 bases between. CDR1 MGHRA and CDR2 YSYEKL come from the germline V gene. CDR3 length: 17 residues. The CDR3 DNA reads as TGCGCCAGCAGCCAAGATTTGAGATACGGCGGGTCGGGGGAGCTGTTTTTT. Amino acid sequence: CASSQDLRYGGSGELFF.

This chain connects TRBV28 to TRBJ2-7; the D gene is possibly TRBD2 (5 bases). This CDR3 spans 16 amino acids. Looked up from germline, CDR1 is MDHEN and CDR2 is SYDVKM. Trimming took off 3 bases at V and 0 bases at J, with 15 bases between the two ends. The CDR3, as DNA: TGTGCCAGCAGTTTGGTGAAGAGGGTCGGCTCCTACGAGCAGTACTTC. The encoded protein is CASSLVKRVGSYEQYF.

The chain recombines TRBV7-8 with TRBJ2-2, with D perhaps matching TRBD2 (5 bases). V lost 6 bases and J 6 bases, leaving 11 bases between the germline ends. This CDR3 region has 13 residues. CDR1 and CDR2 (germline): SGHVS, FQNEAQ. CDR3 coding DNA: TGTGCCAGCAGGCCTCCGGGATCCGGGGAGCTGTTTTTT. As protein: CASRPPGSGELFF.

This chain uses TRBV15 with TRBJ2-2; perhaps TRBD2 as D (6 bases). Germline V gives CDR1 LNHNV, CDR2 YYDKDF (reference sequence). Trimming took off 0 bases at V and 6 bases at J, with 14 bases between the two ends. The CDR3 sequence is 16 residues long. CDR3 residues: CATSREPQGGAGELFF. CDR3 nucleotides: TGTGCCACCAGCAGAGAGCCCCAGGGAGGCGCCGGGGAGCTGTTTTTT. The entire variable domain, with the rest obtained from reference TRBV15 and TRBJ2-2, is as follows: DAMVIQNPRYQVTQFGKPVTLSCSQTLNHNVMYWYQQKSSQAPKLLFHYYDKDFNNEADTPDNFQSRRPNTSFCFLDIRSPGLGDTAMYLCATSREPQGGAGELFFGEGSRLTVL.

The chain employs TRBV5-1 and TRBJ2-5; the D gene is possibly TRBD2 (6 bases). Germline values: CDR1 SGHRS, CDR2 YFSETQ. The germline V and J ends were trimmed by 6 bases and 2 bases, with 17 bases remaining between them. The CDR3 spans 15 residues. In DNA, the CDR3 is TGCGCCAGCACCCCCACTAGCCTCCCACAAGAGACCCAGTACTTC. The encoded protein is CASTPTSLPQETQYF.

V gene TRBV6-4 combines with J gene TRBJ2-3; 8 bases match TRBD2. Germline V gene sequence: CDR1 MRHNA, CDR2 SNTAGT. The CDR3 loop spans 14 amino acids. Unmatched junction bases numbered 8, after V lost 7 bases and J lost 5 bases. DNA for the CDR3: TGTGCCAGCACCCCGGGGGGGGAAGGAGATACGCAGTATTTT. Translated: CASTPGGEGDTQYF.

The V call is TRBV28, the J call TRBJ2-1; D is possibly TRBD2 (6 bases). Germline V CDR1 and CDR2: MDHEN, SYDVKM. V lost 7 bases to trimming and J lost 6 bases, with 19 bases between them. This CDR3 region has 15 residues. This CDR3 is CASISRERRTNEQFF. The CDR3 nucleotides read TGTGCCAGCATTTCACGGGAGAGGAGAACCAATGAGCAGTTCTTC.

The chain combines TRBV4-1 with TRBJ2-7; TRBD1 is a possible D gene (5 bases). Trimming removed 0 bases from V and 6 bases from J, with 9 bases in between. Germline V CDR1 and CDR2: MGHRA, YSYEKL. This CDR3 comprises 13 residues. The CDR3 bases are TGCGCCAGCAGCCAAGATTGGACAACCGAGCAGTACTTC. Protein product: CASSQDWTTEQYF.

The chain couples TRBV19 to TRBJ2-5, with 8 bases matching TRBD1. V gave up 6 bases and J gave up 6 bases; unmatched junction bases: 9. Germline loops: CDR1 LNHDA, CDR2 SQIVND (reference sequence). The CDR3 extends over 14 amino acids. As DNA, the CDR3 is TGTGCCAGTAGCCGTGGACAGGGTGGACAGACCCAGTACTTC. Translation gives CASSRGQGGQTQYF.